The 19 T cell receptor beta chains below were found in one sample sequenced in a study of blood T cell repertoires in COVID-19 (dated by TCRdb to the early 2020s). Library preparation was by the immunoSEQ multiplex PCR assay. Here the immuneACCESS table is served through TCRdb, limited to in-frame sequences with V and J called. Missing clones are a known gap in these copies; in checked studies unresolved V genes cover under half, and the rest lacks a known reason. The sample table records approximately 210,000 clones; over 75% of these occur just once. Of the sample, around 4% is held by the ten largest clones. The sequenced material came from PBMCs or T cells enriched from blood (not recorded which). The source of these receptors is a man aged 25-40 years with acute COVID-19.

The chain has TRBV4-1 and TRBJ2-1; 12 bases match TRBD1. The V gene's germline CDR1 is MGHRA and CDR2 YSYEKL. CDR3 size: 16 residues. Trimming removed 2 bases from V and 7 bases from J; junction bases left unmatched: 6. In nucleotides, the CDR3 is TGCGCCAGCAGCCAAAGGGGACAGGGGGCTTCTAATGAGCAGTTCTTC. It is translated as CASSQRGQGASNEQFF.

In its sample, this clone was seen once. V is TRBV28 and J is TRBJ2-5; 8 bases are shared with TRBD2. The V segment lost 7 bases and the J segment 6 bases; nucleotides outside the gene matches: 7. Per the germline V gene, CDR1 is MDHEN and CDR2 is SYDVKM. This CDR3 has 13 residues. The CDR3 loop is CASTPGGPKTQYF. The CDR3 DNA reads TGTGCCAGCACCCCGGGGGGGCCGAAGACCCAGTACTTC.

The chain carries TRBV7-3 and TRBJ2-2; maybe TRBD2 (6 bases). Germline V CDR1 and CDR2: SGHTA, FQGTGA. This CDR3 contains 14 residues. V lost 8 bases and J lost 2, with 12 bases in between. CDR3 residues: CASGDGGNTGELFF. The CDR3 DNA is TGTGCCAGCGGTGACGGGGGAAACACCGGGGAGCTGTTTTTT.

J is TRBJ2-7 and V is TRBV10-1; 7 bases match TRBD1. Germline trimming cut 6 bases from V and 6 bases from J; bases unmatched to any gene: 11. Germline V gene lookup returns CDR1 WNHNN and CDR2 SYGVQD (reference sequence). The CDR3 is 14 residues long. CDR3 nucleotide sequence: TGCGCCAGCAGAGCTTCGGACAGGTTTGGCGAGCAGTACTTC. As protein: CASRASDRFGEQYF.

V gene TRBV15 combines with J gene TRBJ1-5; TRBD1 might be the D (5 bases). V gave up 5 bases and J gave up 9 bases, with 20 bases separating them. CDR3 length: 15 residues. CDR1 and CDR2 from the germline V gene are LNHNV and YYDKDF (reference sequence). The CDR3: CATSPRRGQNSPQHF. The CDR3 nucleotides are TGTGCCACCAGCCCAAGGAGGGGTCAAAACTCGCCCCAGCATTTT.

This clone occurred a few times. The chain has TRBV9 and TRBJ1-1; 10 bases align to TRBD1. This CDR3 has 17 amino acids. In germline, CDR1 is SGDLS, CDR2 YYNGEE. V lost 0 bases and J lost 4; bases outside the gene matches: 9. CDR3 region: CASSVDPTGGFLTEAFF. CDR3 coding DNA: TGTGCCAGCAGCGTAGACCCGACAGGGGGCTTTCTCACTGAAGCTTTCTTT.

V gene TRBV7-9 combines with J gene TRBJ1-2; TRBD1 is a possible D gene (5 bases). Germline lookup yields CDR1 SEHNR and CDR2 FQNEAQ (reference sequence). Trimming removed 1 base from V and 1 base from J, with 7 bases in between. The CDR3 is made up of 14 amino acids. CDR3 nucleotide sequence: TGTGCCAGCAGCTTAGGTAGGGGTAACTATGGCTACACCTTC. As protein: CASSLGRGNYGYTF.

This rearrangement joins TRBV4-1 to TRBJ1-2; D possibly corresponds to TRBD1 (6 bases). V was pared by 1 base and J by 2 bases, with 8 bases between. CDR1 is MGHRA and CDR2 is YSYEKL in the germline V gene. This CDR3 has 14 residues. In DNA form, the CDR3 reads TGCGCCAGCAGCCAAGTAACAGGGAACTATGGCTACACCTTC. This gives the protein CASSQVTGNYGYTF.

The rearrangement joins TRBV5-1 to TRBJ2-2; tentatively, D is TRBD1 (5 bases). Germline CDR1 and CDR2: SGHRS and YFSETQ. Trimming cost V 0 bases and J 3 bases, with 12 bases left between them. The CDR3 consists of 16 residues. CDR3 residues: CASSLATSRDTGELFF. In DNA form, the CDR3 reads TGCGCCAGCAGCTTGGCAACGTCCAGGGACACCGGGGAGCTGTTTTTT.

This chain joins TRBV7-2 and TRBJ1-2; D is perhaps TRBD1 (5 bases). Trimming removed 1 base at V and 8 bases at J, with 11 bases between. This CDR3 has 13 amino acids. The germline V gene encodes CDR1 SGHTA and CDR2 FQGNSA. This CDR3 reads CASSLEGWYGYTF. In DNA, the CDR3 is TGTGCCAGCAGCTTAGAGGGGTGGTACGGCTACACCTTC.

This chain uses TRBV6-2 or TRBV6-3 with TRBJ1-2; a possible D gene is TRBD1 (6 bases). Per the germline V gene, CDR1 is MNHEY and CDR2 is SVGEGT. The V and J ends lost 2 bases and 3 bases respectively, with 13 bases between them. The CDR3 totals 15 residues. CDR3 coding DNA: TGTGCCAGCAGTTACGCACAGGACAGTCACTATGGCTACACCTTC. Its translation is CASSYAQDSHYGYTF.

This clone was found once. The gene calls are TRBV24-1 and TRBJ1-6; D perhaps matches TRBD1 (6 bases). The CDR3 is 13 amino acids. V was clipped by 5 bases and J by 7 bases, with 8 bases between them. Germline V gene data show CDR1 as KGHDR and CDR2 as SFDVKD. The CDR3: CATSAGDNSPLHF. The CDR3 DNA is TGTGCCACCAGTGCAGGGGACAATTCACCCCTCCACTTT.

The rearrangement links TRBV6-4 to TRBJ2-3; tentatively, D is TRBD1 (6 bases). CDR3 size: 13 residues. V lost 5 bases and J lost 6, with 12 bases in between. Germline V gene lookup returns CDR1 MRHNA and CDR2 SNTAGT. Here the CDR3 reads CASSLQGSDTQYF. The CDR3 coding sequence is TGTGCCAGCAGTCTACAGGGTTCGGATACGCAGTATTTT.

The rearrangement links TRBV4-2 to TRBJ2-7; 12 bases line up with TRBD2. J was trimmed by 3 bases and V by 1 base; bases with no gene match: 16. This CDR3 region has 20 residues. CDR1 and CDR2 (germline): LGHNA, YNFKEQ. The CDR3 DNA sequence: TGTGCCAGCAGCCAAGCCCGACTAGCGGGGGCCCCCTCGAGGGTCTACGAGCAGTACTTC. Encoded protein: CASSQARLAGAPSRVYEQYF.

The chain links TRBV6-5 to TRBJ2-2, with D uncertain. Germline CDR1 and CDR2: MNHEY and SVGAGI. The ends were cut back, 7 bases at V and 5 bases at J, with 8 bases in the middle. There are 12 residues in the CDR3. In DNA form, the CDR3 reads TGTGCCAGCACGTTTTCGACCGGGGAGCTGTTTTTT. Amino acids: CASTFSTGELFF.

V gene TRBV2 combines with J gene TRBJ1-2; D is unclear. Germline V CDR1 and CDR2: SNHLY, FYNNEI. The CDR3 extends over 12 amino acids. Between the trimmed V and J ends, which lost 6 bases and 5 bases, there was a span of 10 bases. CDR3 region: CASSVELYGYTF. As DNA, the CDR3 is TGTGCCAGCAGCGTTGAGTTATATGGCTACACCTTC.

The J gene is TRBJ1-5, the V gene TRBV2; D is undetermined. CDR1 SNHLY and CDR2 FYNNEI come from the germline V gene. CDR3 length: 13 amino acids. Trimming stripped 4 bases from V and 0 bases from J, with 4 bases between. In DNA, the CDR3 is TGTGCCAGCAGTGGTTATAGCAATCAGCCCCAGCATTTT. Translation: CASSGYSNQPQHF.

This rearrangement joins TRBV10-3 to TRBJ1-1, with 8 bases matching TRBD1. Germline values: CDR1 ENHRY, CDR2 SYGVKD. CDR3 length: 14 amino acids. The V and J ends lost 3 bases and 4 bases, in that order; junction bases with no gene match: 4. The CDR3 region has the DNA TGTGCCATCAGTGACAGGGGGCGAGGCACTGAAGCTTTCTTT. This sequence encodes CAISDRGRGTEAFF.

In the case of this clone: At one end, the junction sequence differs from germline, possibly due to a read error. The rearrangement links TRBV7-9 to TRBJ2-5; 9 bases fit TRBD1. Per the germline V gene, CDR1 is SEHNR and CDR2 is FQNEAQ (reference sequence). The CDR3 runs to 15 residues. In DNA form, the CDR3 reads TGTGCCAGCAGCGATACAGGGGGCTGGGGGGAGACCCAGCACTTC. Translated, it gives CASSDTGGWGETQHF.